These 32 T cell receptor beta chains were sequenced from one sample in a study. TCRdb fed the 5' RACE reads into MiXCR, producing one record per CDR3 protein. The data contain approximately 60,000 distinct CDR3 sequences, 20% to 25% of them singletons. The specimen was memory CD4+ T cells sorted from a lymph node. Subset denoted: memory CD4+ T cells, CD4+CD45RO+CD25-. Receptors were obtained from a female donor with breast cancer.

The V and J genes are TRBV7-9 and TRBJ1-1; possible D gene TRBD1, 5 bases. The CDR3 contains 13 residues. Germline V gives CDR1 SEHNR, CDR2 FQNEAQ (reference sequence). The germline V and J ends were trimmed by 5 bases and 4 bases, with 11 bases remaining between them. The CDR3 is CASSAQGPTEAFF. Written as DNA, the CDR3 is TGTGCCAGCAGCGCGCAGGGACCCACTGAAGCTTTCTTT.

The CDR3 sequence is CASSRGLAGDPYSKNIQYF. DNA for the CDR3: TGTGCCAGCAGCCGAGGGCTAGCGGGAGACCCCTATTCCAAAAACATTCAGTACTTC. The chain joins TRBV4-2 to TRBJ2-4; 10 bases line up with TRBD2. Trimming removed 4 bases from V and 2 bases from J; junction bases left unmatched: 14. The CDR3 spans 19 residues. Germline V gene sequence: CDR1 LGHNA, CDR2 YNFKEQ.

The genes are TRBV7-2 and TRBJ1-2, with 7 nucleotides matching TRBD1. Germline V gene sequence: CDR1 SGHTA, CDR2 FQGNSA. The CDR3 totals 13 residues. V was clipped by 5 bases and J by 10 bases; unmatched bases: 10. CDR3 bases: TGTGCCAGCAGCAAAAAACAGGGGTTGGACTACACCTTC. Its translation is CASSKKQGLDYTF.

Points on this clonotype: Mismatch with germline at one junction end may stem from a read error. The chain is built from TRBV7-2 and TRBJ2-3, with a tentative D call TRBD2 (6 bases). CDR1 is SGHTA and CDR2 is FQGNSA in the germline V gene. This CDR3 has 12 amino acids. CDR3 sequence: CASSYWRDRQYF. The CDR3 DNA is TGTGCCAGCAGCTATTGGCGGGATAGGCAGTATTTT. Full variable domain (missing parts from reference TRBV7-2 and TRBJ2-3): GAGVSQSPSNKVTEKGKDVELRCDPISGHTALYWYRQSLGQGLEFLIYFQGNSAPDKSGLPSDRFSAERTGGSVSTLTIQRTQQEDSAVYLCASSYWRDRQYFGPGTRLTVL.

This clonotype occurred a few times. CDR3 loop: CATSEVSGNEQFF. In DNA, the CDR3 is TGTGCCACCAGTGAAGTTAGTGGCAATGAGCAGTTCTTC. This chain connects TRBV24-1 to TRBJ2-1; D gene unclear. Germline V gene sequence: CDR1 KGHDR, CDR2 SFDVKD. Trimming took off 4 bases at V and 6 bases at J, with 9 bases between the two ends. The CDR3 has 13 residues.

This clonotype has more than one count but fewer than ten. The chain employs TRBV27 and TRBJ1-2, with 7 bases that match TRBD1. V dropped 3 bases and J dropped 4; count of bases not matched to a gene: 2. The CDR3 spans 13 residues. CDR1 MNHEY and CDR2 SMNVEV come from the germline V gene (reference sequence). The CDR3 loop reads CASSFRGGYGYTF. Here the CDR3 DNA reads TGTGCCAGCAGTTTCAGGGGGGGCTATGGCTACACCTTC.

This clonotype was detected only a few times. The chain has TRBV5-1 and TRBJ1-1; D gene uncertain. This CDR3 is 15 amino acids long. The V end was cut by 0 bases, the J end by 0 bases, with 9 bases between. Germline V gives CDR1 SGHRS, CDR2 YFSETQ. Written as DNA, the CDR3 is TGCGCCAGCAGCTTGGTGCCGAGCATGAACACTGAAGCTTTCTTT. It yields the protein CASSLVPSMNTEAFF.

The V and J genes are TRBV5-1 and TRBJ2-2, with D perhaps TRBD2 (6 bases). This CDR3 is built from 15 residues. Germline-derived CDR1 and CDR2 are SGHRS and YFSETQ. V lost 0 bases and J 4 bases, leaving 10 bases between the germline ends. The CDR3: CASSLVGLRTGELFF. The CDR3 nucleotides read TGCGCCAGCAGCTTGGTGGGACTCCGCACCGGGGAGCTGTTTTTT. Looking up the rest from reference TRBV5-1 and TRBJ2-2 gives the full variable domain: KAGVTQTPRYLIKTRGQQVTLSCSPISGHRSVSWYQQTPGQGLQFLFEYFSETQRNKGNFPGRFSGRQFSNSRSEMNVSTLELGDSALYLCASSLVGLRTGELFFGEGSRLTVL.

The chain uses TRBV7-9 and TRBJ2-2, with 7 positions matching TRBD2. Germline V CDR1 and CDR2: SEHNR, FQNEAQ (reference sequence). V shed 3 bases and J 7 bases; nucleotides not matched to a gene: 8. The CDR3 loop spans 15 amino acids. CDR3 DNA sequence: TGTGCCAGCAGCTTTGGCGGGAGTCGAGACGGGGAGCTGTTTTTT. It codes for CASSFGGSRDGELFF.

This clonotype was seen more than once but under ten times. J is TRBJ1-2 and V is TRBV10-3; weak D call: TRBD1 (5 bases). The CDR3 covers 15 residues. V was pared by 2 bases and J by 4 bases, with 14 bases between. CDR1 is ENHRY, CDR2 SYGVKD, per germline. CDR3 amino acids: CAISEGGASGYGYTF. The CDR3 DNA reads TGTGCCATCAGTGAGGGGGGTGCATCGGGCTATGGCTACACCTTC.

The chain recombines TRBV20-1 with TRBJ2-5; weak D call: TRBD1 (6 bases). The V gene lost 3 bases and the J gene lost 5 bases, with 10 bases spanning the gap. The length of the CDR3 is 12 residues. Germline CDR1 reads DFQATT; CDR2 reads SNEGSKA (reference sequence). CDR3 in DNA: TGCAGTGCTAGCAGGGGAGAGGAGACCCAGTACTTC. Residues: CSASRGEETQYF.

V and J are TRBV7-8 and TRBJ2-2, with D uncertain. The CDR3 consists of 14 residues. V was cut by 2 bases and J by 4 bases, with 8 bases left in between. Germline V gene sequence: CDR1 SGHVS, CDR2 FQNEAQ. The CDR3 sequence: CASSLYSGTGELFF. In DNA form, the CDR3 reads TGTGCCAGCAGCTTATACTCGGGCACCGGGGAGCTGTTTTTT.

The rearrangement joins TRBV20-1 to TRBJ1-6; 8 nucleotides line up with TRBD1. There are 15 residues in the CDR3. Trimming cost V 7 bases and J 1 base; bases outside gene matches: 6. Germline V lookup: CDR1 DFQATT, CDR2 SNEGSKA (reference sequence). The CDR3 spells CSVDQGASYNSPLHF. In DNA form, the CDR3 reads TGCAGTGTTGACCAGGGGGCGTCCTATAATTCACCCCTCCACTTT.

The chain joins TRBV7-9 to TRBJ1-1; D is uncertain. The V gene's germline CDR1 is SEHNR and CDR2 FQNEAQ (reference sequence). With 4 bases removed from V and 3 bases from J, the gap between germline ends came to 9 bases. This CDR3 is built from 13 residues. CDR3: CASSYGRDTEAFF. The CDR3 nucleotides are TGTGCCAGCAGCTACGGACGGGACACTGAAGCTTTCTTT.

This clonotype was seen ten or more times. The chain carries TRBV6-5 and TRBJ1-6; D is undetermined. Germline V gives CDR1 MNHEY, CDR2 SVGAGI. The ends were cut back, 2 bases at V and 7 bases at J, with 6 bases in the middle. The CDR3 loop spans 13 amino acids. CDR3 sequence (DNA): TGTGCCAGCAGTTACCACGGGAATTCACCCCTCCACTTT. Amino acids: CASSYHGNSPLHF.

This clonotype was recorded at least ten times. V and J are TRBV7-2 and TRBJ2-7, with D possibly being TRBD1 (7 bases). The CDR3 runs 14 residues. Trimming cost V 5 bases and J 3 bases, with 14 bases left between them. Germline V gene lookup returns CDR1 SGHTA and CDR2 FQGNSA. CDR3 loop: CASSVSQGGYEQYF. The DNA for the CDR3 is TGTGCCAGCAGCGTCAGCCAGGGGGGCTACGAGCAGTACTTC.

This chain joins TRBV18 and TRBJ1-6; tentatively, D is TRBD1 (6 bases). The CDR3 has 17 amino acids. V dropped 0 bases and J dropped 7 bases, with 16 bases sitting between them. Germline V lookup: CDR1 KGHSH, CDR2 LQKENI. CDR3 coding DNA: TGTGCCAGCTCACCACCGACGGGGGGGCTTAAGAATTCACCCCTCCACTTT. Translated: CASSPPTGGLKNSPLHF.

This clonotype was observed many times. CDR3 DNA sequence: TGTGCCAGCAGCGCTTCTAGCGGTCCAGAGACCCAGTACTTC. Translated, it gives CASSASSGPETQYF. This chain connects TRBV9 to TRBJ2-5, with 7 bases that match TRBD2. The CDR3 spans 14 residues. Germline V CDR1 and CDR2: SGDLS, YYNGEE. Unmatched junction bases numbered 6, after V lost 3 bases and J lost 4 bases. The complete variable domain, with remaining parts taken from reference TRBV9 and TRBJ2-5, reads DSGVTQTPKHLITATGQRVTLRCSPRSGDLSVYWYQQSLDQGLQFLIQYYNGEERAKGNILERFSAQQFPDLHSELNLSSLELGDSALYFCASSASSGPETQYFGPGTRLLVL.

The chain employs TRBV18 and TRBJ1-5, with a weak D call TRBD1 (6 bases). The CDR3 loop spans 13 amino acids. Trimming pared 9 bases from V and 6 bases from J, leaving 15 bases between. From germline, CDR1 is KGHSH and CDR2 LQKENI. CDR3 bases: TGTGCCAGTCTCTCAGGGGAAGGTCAGCCCCAGCATTTT. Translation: CASLSGEGQPQHF.

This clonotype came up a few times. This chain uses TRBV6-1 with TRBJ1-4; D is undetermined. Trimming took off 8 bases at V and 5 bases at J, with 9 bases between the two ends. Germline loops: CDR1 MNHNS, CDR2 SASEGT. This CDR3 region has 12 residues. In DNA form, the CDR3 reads TGTGCCAGCGGAGACGGGAATGAAAAACTGTTTTTT. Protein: CASGDGNEKLFF.

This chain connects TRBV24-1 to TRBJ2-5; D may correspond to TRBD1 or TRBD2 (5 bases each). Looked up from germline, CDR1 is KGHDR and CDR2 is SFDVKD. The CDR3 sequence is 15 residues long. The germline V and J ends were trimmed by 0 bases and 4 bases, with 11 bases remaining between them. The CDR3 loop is CATSDLLGGAETQYF. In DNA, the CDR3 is TGTGCCACCAGTGATTTGCTTGGGGGAGCAGAGACCCAGTACTTC.

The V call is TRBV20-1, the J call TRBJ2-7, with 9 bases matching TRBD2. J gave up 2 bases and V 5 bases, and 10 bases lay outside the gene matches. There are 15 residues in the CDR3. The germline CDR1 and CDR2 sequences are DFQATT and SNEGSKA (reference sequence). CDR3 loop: CSAGVWREGPYEQYF. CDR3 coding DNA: TGCAGTGCTGGGGTCTGGCGGGAGGGACCCTACGAGCAGTACTTC.

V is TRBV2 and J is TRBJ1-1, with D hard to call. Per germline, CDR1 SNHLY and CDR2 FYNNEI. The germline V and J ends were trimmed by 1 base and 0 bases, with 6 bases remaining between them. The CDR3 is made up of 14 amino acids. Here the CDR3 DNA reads TGTGCCAGCAGTGAAGGGCAGCTGAACACTGAAGCTTTCTTT. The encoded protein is CASSEGQLNTEAFF.

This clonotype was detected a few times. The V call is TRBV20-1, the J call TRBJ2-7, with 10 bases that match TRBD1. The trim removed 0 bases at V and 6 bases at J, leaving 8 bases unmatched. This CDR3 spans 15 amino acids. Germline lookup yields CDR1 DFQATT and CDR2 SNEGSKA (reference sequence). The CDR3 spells CSARDGTGVRLEQYF. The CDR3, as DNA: TGCAGTGCTAGAGATGGGACAGGGGTTCGCCTCGAGCAGTACTTC.

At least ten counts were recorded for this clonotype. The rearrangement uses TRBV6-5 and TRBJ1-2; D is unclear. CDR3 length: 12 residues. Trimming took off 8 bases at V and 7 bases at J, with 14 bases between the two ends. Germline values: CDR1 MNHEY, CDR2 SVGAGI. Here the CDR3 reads CASRPWSGGYTF. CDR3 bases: TGTGCCAGCCGGCCCTGGAGTGGTGGCTACACCTTC.

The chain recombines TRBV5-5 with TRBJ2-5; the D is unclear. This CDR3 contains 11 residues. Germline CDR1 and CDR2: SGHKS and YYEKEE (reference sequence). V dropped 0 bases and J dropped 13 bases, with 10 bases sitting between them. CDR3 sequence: CASSLEVGVYF. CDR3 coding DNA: TGTGCCAGCAGCTTGGAAGTTGGAGTGTACTTC.

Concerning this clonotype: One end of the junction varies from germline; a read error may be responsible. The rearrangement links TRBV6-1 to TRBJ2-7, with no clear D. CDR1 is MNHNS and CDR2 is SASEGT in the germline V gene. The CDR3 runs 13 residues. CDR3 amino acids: CAGGSTPLYEQYF. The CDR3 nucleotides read TGCGCCGGCGGAAGCACCCCATTATACGAGCAGTACTTC.

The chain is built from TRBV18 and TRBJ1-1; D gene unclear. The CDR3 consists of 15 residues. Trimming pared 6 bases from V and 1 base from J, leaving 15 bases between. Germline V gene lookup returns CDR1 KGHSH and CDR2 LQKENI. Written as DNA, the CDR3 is TGTGCCAGCTCGCCCCAGAAAGGTTCGAACACTGAAGCTTTCTTT. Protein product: CASSPQKGSNTEAFF.

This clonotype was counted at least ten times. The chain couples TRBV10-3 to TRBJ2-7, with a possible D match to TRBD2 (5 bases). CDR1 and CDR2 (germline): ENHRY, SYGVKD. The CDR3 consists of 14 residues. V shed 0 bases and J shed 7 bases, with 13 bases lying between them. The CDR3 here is CAISESRITGEQYF. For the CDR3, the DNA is TGTGCCATCAGTGAGTCGAGGATAACGGGGGAGCAGTACTTC.

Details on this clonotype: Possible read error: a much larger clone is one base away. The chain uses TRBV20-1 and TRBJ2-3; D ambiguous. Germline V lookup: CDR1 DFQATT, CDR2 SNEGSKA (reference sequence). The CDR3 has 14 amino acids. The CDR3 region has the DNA TGCAGTGCTAGACCGATCACCCGCACAGATGCGCAGTATTTT. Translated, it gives CSARPITRTDAQYF.

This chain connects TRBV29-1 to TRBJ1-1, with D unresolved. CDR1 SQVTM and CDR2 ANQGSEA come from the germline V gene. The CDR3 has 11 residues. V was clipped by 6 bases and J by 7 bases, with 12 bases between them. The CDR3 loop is CSVSDGYEAFF. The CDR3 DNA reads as TGCAGCGTCTCGGACGGTTATGAAGCTTTCTTT. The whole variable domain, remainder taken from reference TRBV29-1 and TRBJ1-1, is SAVISQKPSRDICQRGTSLTIQCQVDSQVTMMFWYRQQPGQSLTLIATANQGSEATYESGFVIDKFPISRPNLTFSTLTVSNMSPEDSSIYLCSVSDGYEAFFGQGTRLTVV.

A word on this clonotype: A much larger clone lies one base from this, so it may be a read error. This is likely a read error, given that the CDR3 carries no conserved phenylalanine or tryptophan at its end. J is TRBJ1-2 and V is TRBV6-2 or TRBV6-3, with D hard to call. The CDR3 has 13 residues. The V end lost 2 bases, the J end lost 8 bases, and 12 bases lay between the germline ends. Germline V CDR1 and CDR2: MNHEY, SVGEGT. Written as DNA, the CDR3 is TGTGCCAGCAGTTACCGGCGCAGTCACGGCTACACCTAC. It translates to CASSYRRSHGYTY.